The source of this T cell receptor beta chain is a study of blood T cells in healthy people across ages. The overall study: About one barcoded beta molecule per two T cells came from capture by template switching.

Then a second PCR, running roughly 7 to 11 cycles, was carried out with a sample-barcoded 5' primer and a J-beta primer mix. TCRdb re-called the 5' RACE reads with MiXCR, one entry per CDR3 protein. The sample lists roughly 1,700,000 distinct CDR3 sequences, roughly 28% occurring once. A few counts support this clonotype. The V gene's germline CDR1 is MNHEY and CDR2 SVGAGI. The CDR3 has 15 residues. With 6 bases clipped from V and 2 bases from J, the junction kept 7 bases outside the gene matches. Sequenced: blood. The rearrangement links TRBV6-5 to TRBJ2-1; 7 bases are shared with TRBD2. The receptor comes from a woman aged 25 to 39 in good health. CDR3 loop: CASRTQRGPYNEQFF. The CDR3 DNA follows: TGTGCCAGCAGAACACAGCGGGGCCCCTACAATGAGCAGTTCTTC.